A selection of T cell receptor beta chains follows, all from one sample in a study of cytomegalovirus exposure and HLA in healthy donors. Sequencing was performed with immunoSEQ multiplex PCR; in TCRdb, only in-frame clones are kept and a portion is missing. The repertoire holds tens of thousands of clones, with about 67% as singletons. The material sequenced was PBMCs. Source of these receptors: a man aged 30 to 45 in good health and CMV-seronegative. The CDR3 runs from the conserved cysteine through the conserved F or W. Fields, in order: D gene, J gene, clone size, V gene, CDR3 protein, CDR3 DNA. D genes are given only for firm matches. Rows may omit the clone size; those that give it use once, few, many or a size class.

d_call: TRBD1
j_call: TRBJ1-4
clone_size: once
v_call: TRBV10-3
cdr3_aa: CAISQTGEGEKLFF
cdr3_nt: TGTGCCATCAGTCAGACAGGGGAGGGTGAAAAACTGTTTTTT

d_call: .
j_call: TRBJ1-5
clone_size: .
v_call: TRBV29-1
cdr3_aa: CSVVQGNQPQHF
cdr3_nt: TGCAGCGTTGTACAGGGTAATCAGCCCCAGCATTTT

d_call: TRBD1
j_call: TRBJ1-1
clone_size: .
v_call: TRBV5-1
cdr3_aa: CASSLEQGGGAFF
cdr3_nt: TGCGCCAGCAGCTTGGAACAGGGGGGAGGCGCTTTCTTT

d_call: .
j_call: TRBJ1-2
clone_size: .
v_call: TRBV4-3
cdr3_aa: CASSQEVGGVNGYTF
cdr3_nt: TGCGCCAGCAGCCAAGAGGTAGGCGGCGTCAATGGCTACACCTTC

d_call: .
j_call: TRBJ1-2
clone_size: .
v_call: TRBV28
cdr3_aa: CASGNYGGDYGYTF
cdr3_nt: TGTGCCAGCGGCAATTACGGGGGTGACTATGGCTACACCTTC

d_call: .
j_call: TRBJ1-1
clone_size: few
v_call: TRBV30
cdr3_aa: CAWSVTAGVAFF
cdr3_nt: TGTGCCTGGAGTGTAACGGCAGGGGTAGCTTTCTTT

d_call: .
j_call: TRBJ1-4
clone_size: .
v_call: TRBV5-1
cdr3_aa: CASRNSPGDEKLFF
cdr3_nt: TGCGCCAGCAGGAACTCACCGGGGGATGAAAAACTGTTTTTT

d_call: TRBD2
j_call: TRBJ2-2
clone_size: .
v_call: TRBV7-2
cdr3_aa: CASSLLAVNTGELFF
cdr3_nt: TGTGCCAGCAGCTTACTAGCGGTGAACACCGGGGAGCTGTTTTTT

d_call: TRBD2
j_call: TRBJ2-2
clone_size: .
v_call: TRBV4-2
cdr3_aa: CASSQEHRASGGTGELFF
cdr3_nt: TGTGCCAGCAGCCAAGAGCATAGGGCTAGCGGGGGAACCGGGGAGCTGTTTTTT

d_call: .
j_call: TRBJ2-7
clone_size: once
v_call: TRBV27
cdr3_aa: CASSLSPTATRREQYF
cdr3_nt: TGTGCCAGCAGTTTATCCCCGACAGCGACCCGGCGGGAGCAGTACTTC

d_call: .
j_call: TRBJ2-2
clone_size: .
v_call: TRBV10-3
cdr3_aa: CAIRDSVNTGELFF
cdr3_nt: TGTGCCATCAGGGACTCGGTTAACACCGGGGAGCTGTTTTTT

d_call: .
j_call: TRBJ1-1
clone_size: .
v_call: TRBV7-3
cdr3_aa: CASAGAENTEAFF
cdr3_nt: TGTGCCAGCGCAGGGGCAGAGAACACTGAAGCTTTCTTT

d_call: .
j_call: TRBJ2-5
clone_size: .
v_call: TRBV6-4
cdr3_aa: CASTSPRETQYF
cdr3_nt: TGTGCCAGCACCTCGCCTCGGGAGACCCAGTACTTC

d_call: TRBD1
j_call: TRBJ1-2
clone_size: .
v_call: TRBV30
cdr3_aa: CARTKPGGIQTFFYGYTF
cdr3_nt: TGTGCCCGGACCAAACCAGGGGGGATTCAGACGTTTTTCTATGGCTACACCTTC

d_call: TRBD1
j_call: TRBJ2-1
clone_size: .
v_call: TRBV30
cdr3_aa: CAWGLGQRYNEQFF
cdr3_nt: TGTGCCTGGGGTTTGGGACAGAGATACAATGAGCAGTTCTTC

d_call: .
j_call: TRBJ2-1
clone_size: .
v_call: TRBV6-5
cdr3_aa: CASSTRGNEQFF
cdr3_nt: TGTGCCAGCAGTACCCGGGGCAATGAGCAGTTCTTC

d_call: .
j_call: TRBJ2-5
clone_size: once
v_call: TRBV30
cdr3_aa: CAWSVYSRETQYF
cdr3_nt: TGTGCCTGGAGTGTATACTCCCGGGAGACCCAGTACTTC

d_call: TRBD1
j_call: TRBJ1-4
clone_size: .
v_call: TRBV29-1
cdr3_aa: CSVGAPGQHNEKLFF
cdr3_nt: TGCAGCGTTGGGGCCCCGGGACAGCATAATGAAAAACTGTTTTTT

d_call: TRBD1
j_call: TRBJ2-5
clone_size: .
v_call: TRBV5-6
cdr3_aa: CASSNATGVETQYF
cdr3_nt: TGTGCCAGCAGCAACGCGACAGGGGTGGAGACCCAGTACTTC

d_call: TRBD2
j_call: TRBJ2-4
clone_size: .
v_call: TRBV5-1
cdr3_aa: CASSVAGEGNIQYF
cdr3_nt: TGCGCCAGCAGCGTAGCGGGAGAAGGGAACATTCAGTACTTC

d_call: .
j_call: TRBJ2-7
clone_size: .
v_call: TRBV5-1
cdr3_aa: CASSLTLNRARVSYEQYF
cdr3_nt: TGCGCCAGCAGCCTTACACTCAACAGGGCCCGAGTCTCCTACGAGCAGTACTTC

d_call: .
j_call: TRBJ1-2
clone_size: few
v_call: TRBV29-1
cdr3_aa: CSAEGLSPGYTF
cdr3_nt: TGCAGCGCCGAGGGCCTGAGTCCTGGCTACACCTTC

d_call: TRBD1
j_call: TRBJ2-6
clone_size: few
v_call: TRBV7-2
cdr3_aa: CASSLQGSFLHSGANVLTF
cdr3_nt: TGTGCCAGCAGCCTACAGGGGTCCTTTCTTCACTCTGGGGCCAACGTCCTGACTTTC

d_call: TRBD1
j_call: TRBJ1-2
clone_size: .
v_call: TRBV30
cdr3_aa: CAWSGTGGGYTF
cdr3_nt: TGTGCCTGGAGTGGGACAGGGGGCGGCTACACCTTC

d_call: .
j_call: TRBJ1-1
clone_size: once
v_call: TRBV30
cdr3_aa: CAWNSGTEAFF
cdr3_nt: TGTGCCTGGAATTCGGGCACTGAAGCTTTCTTT

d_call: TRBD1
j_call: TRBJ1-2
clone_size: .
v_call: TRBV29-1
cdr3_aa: CSVEGDRERYTF
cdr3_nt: TGCAGCGTTGAGGGGGACAGGGAGCGCTACACCTTC

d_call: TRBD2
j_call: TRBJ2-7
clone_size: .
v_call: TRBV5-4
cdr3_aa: CASRLGLAETYEQYF
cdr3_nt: TGTGCCAGCAGATTAGGACTAGCGGAGACCTACGAGCAGTACTTC

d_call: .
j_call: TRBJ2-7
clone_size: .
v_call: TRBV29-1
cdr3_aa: CSAGSREQYF
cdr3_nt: TGCAGCGCCGGTAGTCGGGAGCAGTACTTC

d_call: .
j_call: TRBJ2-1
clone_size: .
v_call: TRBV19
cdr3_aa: CASRPWGTLDRNEQFF
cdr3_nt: TGTGCCAGTAGACCGTGGGGCACCCTGGATCGGAATGAGCAGTTCTTC

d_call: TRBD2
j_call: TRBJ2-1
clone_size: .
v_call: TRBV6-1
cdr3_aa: CASSGSGRNYNEQFF
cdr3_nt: TGTGCCAGCAGTGGGAGCGGGAGGAACTACAATGAGCAGTTCTTC

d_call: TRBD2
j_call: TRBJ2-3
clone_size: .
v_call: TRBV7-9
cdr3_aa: CASSLGTSGSSTDTQYF
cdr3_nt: TGTGCCAGCAGCTTGGGGACTAGCGGGAGCAGCACAGATACGCAGTATTTT

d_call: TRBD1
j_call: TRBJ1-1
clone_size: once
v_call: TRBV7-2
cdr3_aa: CASSDRVSAEAFF
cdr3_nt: TGTGCCAGCAGCGACAGGGTCAGCGCTGAAGCTTTCTTT

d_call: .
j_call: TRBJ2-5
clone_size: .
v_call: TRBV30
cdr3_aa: CAWSVAGLQETQYF
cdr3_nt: TGTGCCTGGAGTGTAGCGGGCCTCCAAGAGACCCAGTACTTC

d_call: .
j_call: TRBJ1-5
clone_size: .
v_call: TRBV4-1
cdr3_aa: CASSRDNIPNQPQHF
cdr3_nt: TGCGCCAGCAGCCGGGACAACATCCCCAATCAGCCCCAGCATTTT

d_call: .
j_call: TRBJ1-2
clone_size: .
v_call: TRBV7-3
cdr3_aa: CASSSFYGYTF
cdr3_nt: TGTGCCAGCAGCTCTTTCTATGGCTACACCTTC

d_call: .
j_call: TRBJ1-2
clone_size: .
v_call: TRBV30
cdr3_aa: CAWSVGGPDYGYTF
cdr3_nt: TGTGCCTGGAGTGTGGGGGGGCCGGACTATGGCTACACCTTC

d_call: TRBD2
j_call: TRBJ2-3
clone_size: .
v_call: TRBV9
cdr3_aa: CASSVGVAGGFTDTQYF
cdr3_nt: TGTGCCAGCAGCGTAGGAGTAGCGGGAGGATTCACAGATACGCAGTATTTT

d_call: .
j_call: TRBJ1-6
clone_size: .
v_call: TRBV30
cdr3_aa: CAWSPGNNSPLHF
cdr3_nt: TGTGCCTGGAGTCCAGGCAATAATTCACCCCTCCACTTT

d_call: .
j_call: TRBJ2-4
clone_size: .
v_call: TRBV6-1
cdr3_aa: CASSEVTGTSNDIQYF
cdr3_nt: TGTGCCAGCAGTGAAGTTACCGGGACATCCAATGACATTCAGTACTTC

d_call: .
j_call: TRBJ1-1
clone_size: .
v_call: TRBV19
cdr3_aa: CASTTAHTEAFF
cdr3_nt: TGTGCCAGTACGACAGCGCACACTGAAGCTTTCTTT

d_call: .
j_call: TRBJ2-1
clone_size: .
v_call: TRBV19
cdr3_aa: CASSIPVYNEQFF
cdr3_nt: TGTGCCAGTAGTATCCCGGTCTACAATGAGCAGTTCTTC

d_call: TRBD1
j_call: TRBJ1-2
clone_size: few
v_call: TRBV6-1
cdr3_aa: CASREVAGGRGYTF
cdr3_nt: TGTGCCAGCAGGGAGGTGGCAGGGGGTCGTGGCTACACCTTC

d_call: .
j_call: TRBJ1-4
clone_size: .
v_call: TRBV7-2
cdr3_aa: CASSPGQREKLFF
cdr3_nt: TGTGCCAGCAGCCCGGGACAACGAGAAAAACTGTTTTTT

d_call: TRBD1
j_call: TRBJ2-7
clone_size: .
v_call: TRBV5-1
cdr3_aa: CASSLGLQGHPSYEQYF
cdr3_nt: TGCGCCAGCAGCTTGGGGCTACAGGGGCATCCCTCCTACGAGCAGTACTTC

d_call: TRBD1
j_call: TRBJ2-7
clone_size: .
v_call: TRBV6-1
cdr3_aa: CASRGTGGGYEQYF
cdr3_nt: TGTGCCAGCAGAGGGACAGGGGGAGGGTACGAGCAGTACTTC

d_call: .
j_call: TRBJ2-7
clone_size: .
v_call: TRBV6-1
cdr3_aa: CASGGFTSYEQYF
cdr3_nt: TGTGCCAGCGGCGGGTTTACTTCCTACGAGCAGTACTTC

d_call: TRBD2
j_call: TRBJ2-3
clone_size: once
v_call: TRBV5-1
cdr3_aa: CASSPSTSGGDTQYF
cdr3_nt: TGCGCCAGCAGCCCCAGCACTAGCGGGGGAGATACGCAGTATTTT

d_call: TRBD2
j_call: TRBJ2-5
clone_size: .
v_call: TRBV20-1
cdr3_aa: CSAKAGREQYF
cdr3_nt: TGCAGTGCTAAAGCGGGGAGAGAGCAGTACTTC

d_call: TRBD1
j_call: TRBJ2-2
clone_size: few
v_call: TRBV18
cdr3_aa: CASSSTGGVNTGELFF
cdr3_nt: TGTGCCAGCTCTTCAACAGGGGGAGTGAACACCGGGGAGCTGTTTTTT

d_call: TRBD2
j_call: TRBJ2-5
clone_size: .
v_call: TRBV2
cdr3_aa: CASSGGLQETQYF
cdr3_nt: TGTGCCAGCAGTGGGGGACTACAAGAGACCCAGTACTTC

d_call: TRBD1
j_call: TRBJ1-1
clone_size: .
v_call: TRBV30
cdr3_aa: CAWRQGPLNEAFF
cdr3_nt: TGTGCCTGGCGACAGGGGCCATTGAATGAAGCTTTCTTT

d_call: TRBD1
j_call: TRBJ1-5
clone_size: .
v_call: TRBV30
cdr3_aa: CAWSFPGQGGSNQSQHF
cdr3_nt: TGTGCCTGGAGTTTTCCCGGACAGGGGGGGAGCAATCAGTCCCAGCATTTT

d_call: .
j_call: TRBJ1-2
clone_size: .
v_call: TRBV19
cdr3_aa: CASSVDSWYGYTF
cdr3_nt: TGTGCCAGTAGCGTTGACAGTTGGTATGGCTACACCTTC

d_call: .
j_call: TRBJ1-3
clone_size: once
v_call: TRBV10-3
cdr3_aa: CAISDVSGNTIYF
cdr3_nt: TGTGCCATCAGTGACGTGAGCGGAAACACCATATATTTT

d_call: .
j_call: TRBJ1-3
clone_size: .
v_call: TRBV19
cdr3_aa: CARSRQGPTSGNTIYF
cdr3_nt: TGTGCCCGTAGTCGGCAGGGCCCAACCTCTGGAAACACCATATATTTT

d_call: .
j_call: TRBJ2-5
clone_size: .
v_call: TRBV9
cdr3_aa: CASSVAEETQYF
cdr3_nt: TGTGCCAGCAGCGTAGCGGAAGAGACCCAGTACTTC

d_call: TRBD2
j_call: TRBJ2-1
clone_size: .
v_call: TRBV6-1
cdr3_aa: CASSEATGGPDEQFF
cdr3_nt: TGTGCCAGCAGTGAAGCGACGGGAGGGCCGGATGAGCAGTTCTTC

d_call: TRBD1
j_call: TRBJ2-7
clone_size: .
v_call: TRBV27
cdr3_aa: CASSYGQGTYEQYF
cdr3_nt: TGTGCCAGCAGTTACGGACAGGGCACCTACGAGCAGTACTTC